This T cell receptor beta chain derives from a study of T cell responses to AZD1222 COVID-19 vaccine. Germline V lookup: CDR1 MGHRA, CDR2 YSYEKL. Trimming removed 1 base at V and 0 bases at J, with 13 bases between. The CDR3 consists of 17 residues. Notes on this clone: Its antigen remains unknown.

Method: immunoSEQ multiplex PCR; TCRdb's copy keeps in-frame clones and lacks some. The sample shows about 120,000 clones, 75% to 95% of them seen only once. Study-wide results and limits: Scientists sampled the repertoires only once the peak T cell response had passed. Females made up more of the donors, who were largely white British, and clonal diversity may have come out too low. Regions 160-218 and 743-854 dominated among vaccine-associated CD4 TCRs spanning spike. Breadth and depth of Spike-specific TCRs rose after two AZD1222 doses.

The genes are TRBV4-1 and TRBJ1-5; no clear D. This receptor was taken from an adult who received the MenACWY meningococcal vaccine as a control. This material consisted of peripheral blood, taken 28 days after the second dose of the MenACWY control vaccine. This CDR3 is CASSQAHRDVSNQPQHF. The CDR3, as DNA: TGCGCCAGCAGCCAAGCCCACCGGGATGTTAGCAATCAGCCCCAGCATTTT.